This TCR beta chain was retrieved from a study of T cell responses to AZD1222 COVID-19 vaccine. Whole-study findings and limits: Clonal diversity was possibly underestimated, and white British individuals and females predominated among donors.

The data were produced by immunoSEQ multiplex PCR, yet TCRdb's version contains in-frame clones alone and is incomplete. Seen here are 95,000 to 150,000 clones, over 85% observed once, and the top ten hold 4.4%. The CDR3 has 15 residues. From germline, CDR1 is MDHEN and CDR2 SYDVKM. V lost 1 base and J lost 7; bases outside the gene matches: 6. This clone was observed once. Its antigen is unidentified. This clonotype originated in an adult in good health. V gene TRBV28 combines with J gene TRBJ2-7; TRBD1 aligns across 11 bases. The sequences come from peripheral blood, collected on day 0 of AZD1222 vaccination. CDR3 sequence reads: CASSLSDRGLGEQYF. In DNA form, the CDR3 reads TGTGCCAGCAGTTTATCGGACAGGGGGCTGGGTGAGCAGTACTTC.